This record covers a single TCR beta chain. The antigen is not known. It may be a read error: a sequence one base away is much more abundant. A multiplex PCR was run with 60 Vbeta primers and 13 Jbeta primers. In the original workflow: In a later analysis, the count reached 80 million or so unique TCR beta chains, with approximately 11 million shared. Method: immunoSEQ multiplex PCR; TCRdb's copy keeps in-frame clones and lacks some. V and J calls plus clone size are reproduced from that table; the DNA served to infer D and trimming. The table records about 120,000 clones, under 85% of them present only once. Germline V gene lookup returns CDR1 MDHEN and CDR2 SYDVKM. V was shortened by 5 bases and J by 0 bases, with 11 bases between the two germline ends. CDR3 length: 15 amino acids. This sample is drawn from a study of cytomegalovirus exposure and HLA in healthy donors. Overall study results and limits: Reported results showed that the classifier diagnosed cytomegalovirus status with high specificity and sensitivity. As a later analysis showed, a missense DCLRE1C variant was linked to trimming of TCR beta V- and J-genes. TCR beta sequences reportedly predicted most subjects' HLA-A and HLA-B alleles accurately.

The sequence was obtained from a man aged 30-40 years in good health and CMV-seropositive. Specimen: PBMCs. V is TRBV28 and J is TRBJ1-5; weak D call: TRBD1 (5 bases). The CDR3 protein is CASSPGGGSNQPQHF. The CDR3, as DNA: TGTGCCAGCAGTCCGGGGGGGGGTAGCAATCAGCCCCAGCATTTT. Supplemented by reference TRBV28 and TRBJ1-5, the full variable domain reads DVKVTQSSRYLVKRTGEKVFLECVQDMDHENMFWYRQDPGLGLRLIYFSYDVKMKEKGDIPEGYSVSREKKERFSLILESASTNQTSMYLCASSPGGGSNQPQHFGDGTRLSIL.